This section outlines one T cell receptor (beta chain) sequence together with its context. Its target is unknown. These data originate in a study of T cells in Graves' hyperthyroidism and ophthalmopathy. Uncontrolled infection, other autoimmune disease, pregnancy or lactation excluded patients. Diagnosis relied on clinical symptoms, serum thyroxine and TRAb, thyroid ultrasound and orbital computed tomography. V shed 3 bases and J shed 6 bases, with 20 bases lying between them. This CDR3 has 16 amino acids. Germline V CDR1 and CDR2: LNHNV, YYDKDF (reference sequence). RNA transcripts were the template for amplifying TCR beta CDR3 regions. RT-PCR in the first round (using the HTBI primer set) targeted the TCR CDR3. TCRdb re-derived calls from the multiplex PCR reads in MiXCR, one entry per CDR3 protein. Seen here are 340,000 or so distinct CDR3 sequences, roughly a fifth observed once, and the top ten hold around 50%.

Study results and limitations: Ophthalmopathy onset followed model prediction by a median approximately 6.2 months. Most thyroid clonotypes that were expanded above 0.001 also turned up in blood.

The sequenced sample consisted of blood. The clonotype was recovered from a woman between 50 and 59 years old with Graves' hyperthyroidism. The chain uses TRBV15 and TRBJ1-2, with D perhaps TRBD1 (5 bases). CDR3 in DNA: TGTGCCACCAGCAGCCAACGGGCCTCGGGGGTGAATGGCTACACCTTC. Residues: CATSSQRASGVNGYTF.